Listed here are 17 T cell receptor beta chains from one sample, sequenced in a study of identical twins. TCRdb reprocessed the 5' RACE reads with MiXCR, giving one entry per CDR3 protein. The sample gives over 200,000 distinct CDR3 sequences, around 6.5% of which show up once; 13% to 15% is in the top ten. These data were also reused for a study on T cells expressing NK-cell markers.

The sample consisted of CD8+ T cells sorted from blood. The receptors were gathered from a woman aged 18-29 years in good health.

This chain joins TRBV4-3 and TRBJ2-1; 9 nucleotides align to TRBD2. The CDR3 loop spans 16 amino acids. CDR1 and CDR2 from the germline V gene are LGHNA and YSLEER. V lost 4 bases, J lost 7 bases, and 11 bases stayed unmatched. CDR3 bases: TGCGCCAGCAGCCCCACTGAGCGGGGGGACTCAAATGAGCAGTTCTTC. This encodes CASSPTERGDSNEQFF.

The J gene is TRBJ1-1, the V gene TRBV4-1; 7 nucleotides align to TRBD1. J lost 0 bases, V lost 1 base, and 8 bases had no gene match. The CDR3 spans 17 residues. Germline V CDR1 and CDR2: MGHRA, YSYEKL. CDR3 region: CASSQGDGTEMNTEAFF. CDR3 DNA: TGCGCCAGCAGCCAAGGGGATGGGACAGAAATGAACACTGAAGCTTTCTTT.

At least ten counts were recorded for this clonotype. This chain uses TRBV7-8 with TRBJ1-1; TRBD1 might be the D (5 bases). This CDR3 comprises 17 residues. Trimming stripped 5 bases from V and 1 base from J, with 20 bases between. Germline assignment: CDR1 SGHVS and CDR2 FQNEAQ. The CDR3 protein is CASSIISTGVRNTEAFF. CDR3 sequence (DNA): TGTGCCAGCAGCATCATATCGACGGGGGTGAGGAACACTGAAGCTTTCTTT.

The sample holds a few counts of this clonotype. The chain employs TRBV5-8 and TRBJ1-4; D remains ambiguous. The CDR3 contains 14 residues. From germline, CDR1 is SGHTS and CDR2 YDEGEE. The germline V and J ends were trimmed by 0 bases and 8 bases, with 11 bases remaining between them. CDR3 amino acids: CASSLAVAGEKLFF. The CDR3, as DNA: TGTGCCAGCAGCTTGGCAGTGGCGGGAGAAAAACTGTTTTTT.

This clonotype was counted a few times. The CDR3 sequence: CASSPAGTGFGYTF. CDR3 nucleotides: TGCGCCAGCAGTCCCGCCGGGACAGGGTTTGGCTACACCTTC. This chain uses TRBV10-1 with TRBJ1-2; 9 bases agree with TRBD1. Germline V CDR1 and CDR2: WNHNN, SYGVQD (reference sequence). The CDR3 has 14 amino acids. The J segment lost 7 bases and the V segment lost 5 bases, leaving 8 bases of the junction unmatched.

At least ten counts were recorded for this clonotype. The chain links TRBV27 to TRBJ2-3, with D uncertain. The CDR3 loop spans 17 amino acids. Germline CDR1 MNHEY, CDR2 SMNVEV (reference sequence). Trimming stripped 6 bases from V and 1 base from J, with 20 bases between. CDR3 amino acids: CASSPSHRVWGTDTQYF. Written as DNA, the CDR3 is TGTGCCAGCAGCCCATCCCACCGGGTCTGGGGCACAGATACGCAGTATTTT.

This clonotype occurred a few times. As DNA, the CDR3 is TGTGCCAGCAGTTTAACGGCCCTCGCGGATACGCAGTATTTT. It specifies CASSLTALADTQYF. This chain joins TRBV12-3 or TRBV12-4 and TRBJ2-3; no clear D. The V and J ends lost 2 bases and 6 bases respectively, with 12 bases between them. The length of the CDR3 is 14 residues.

This clonotype appeared many times. Mismatch with germline at one junction end may stem from a read error. This chain uses TRBV11-2 with TRBJ2-7; D gene uncertain. This CDR3 is built from 14 residues. Germline V gene data show CDR1 as SGHAT and CDR2 as FQNNGV. The CDR3 here is CASSLNDAAFLSDF. For the CDR3, the DNA is TGTGCCAGCAGCTTAAACGATGCAGCCTTCCTTTCAGACTTC. The full variable domain, with the rest looked up from reference TRBV11-2 and TRBJ2-7, is EAGVAQSPRYKIIEKRQSVAFWCNPISGHATLYWYQQILGQGPKLLIQFQNNGVVDDSQLPKDRFSAERLKGVDSTLKIQPAKLEDSAVYLCASSLNDAAFLSDFGPGTRLTVT.

This clonotype was observed many times. This chain connects TRBV12-3 or TRBV12-4 to TRBJ2-7; D might be TRBD2 (7 bases). This CDR3 has 12 residues. V shed 3 bases and J shed 13 bases, with 16 bases lying between them. The CDR3 protein is CASSLEGGALYF. In DNA, the CDR3 is TGTGCCAGCAGTTTGGAAGGGGGGGCCTTATACTTC.

This clonotype was recorded many times. This may arise from a read error, as a much more abundant clone is one base away. CDR3: CASSFGDEQFF. CDR3 nucleotide sequence: TGTGCCAGCAGTTTCGGGGATGAGCAGTTCTTC. The rearrangement links TRBV25-1 to TRBJ2-1; a possible D gene is TRBD2 (5 bases). The CDR3 covers 11 residues. V lost 5 bases and J 8 bases, leaving 7 bases between the germline ends. The germline gives CDR1 MGHDK, CDR2 SYGVNS.

This clonotype was recorded many times. This chain joins TRBV12-5 and TRBJ2-7; D not resolved. CDR1 and CDR2 from the germline V gene are LGHNT and FRNRAP. The length of the CDR3 is 11 residues. The V gene lost 2 bases and the J gene lost 4 bases, with 3 bases spanning the gap. The CDR3 spells CASGLNYEQYF. CDR3 DNA sequence: TGTGCTAGTGGTTTGAATTACGAGCAGTACTTC.

This rearrangement joins TRBV19 to TRBJ1-1; D is unresolved. Trimming shortened V by 3 bases and J by 7 bases, and 9 bases separated the two germline ends. This CDR3 comprises 12 residues. From germline, CDR1 is LNHDA and CDR2 SQIVND (reference sequence). The CDR3 DNA sequence: TGTGCCAGTAGTATCGGTAGTGATGAAGCTTTCTTT. Protein: CASSIGSDEAFF.

This clonotype was observed a handful of times. The V call is TRBV25-1, the J call TRBJ1-5, with D unresolved. CDR1 is MGHDK and CDR2 is SYGVNS in the germline V gene. The CDR3 has 12 residues. Trimming pared 4 bases from V and 4 bases from J, leaving 5 bases between. CDR3 nucleotide sequence: TGTGCCAGCAGTGGAAAAAATCAGCCCCAGCATTTT. Amino acid sequence: CASSGKNQPQHF.

The chain carries TRBV15 and TRBJ2-7; D ambiguous. This CDR3 is built from 14 residues. V was trimmed by 0 bases and J by 1 base, leaving 7 bases between them. The V gene's germline CDR1 is LNHNV and CDR2 YYDKDF (reference sequence). The CDR3 DNA sequence: TGTGCCACCAGCAGAGAAGGCAGATCCTACGAGCAGTACTTC. Protein sequence: CATSREGRSYEQYF.

This clonotype has at least ten counts. The CDR3 coding sequence is TGTGCCAGCAGCTTCCGGGACAGGGGGCAGACCGGGGAGCTGTTTTTT. Its translation: CASSFRDRGQTGELFF. The chain has TRBV7-9 and TRBJ2-2; 12 bases line up with TRBD1. V lost 3 bases, J lost 5 bases, and 4 bases stayed unmatched. This CDR3 is 16 amino acids long. Germline CDR1 and CDR2: SEHNR and FQNEAQ (reference sequence).

This clonotype was detected a few times. V is TRBV11-2 and J is TRBJ1-2; TRBD1 might be the D (6 bases). The CDR3 is made up of 13 amino acids. Between the trimmed V and J ends, which lost 6 bases and 2 bases, there was a span of 10 bases. The germline gives CDR1 SGHAT, CDR2 FQNNGV. In DNA form, the CDR3 reads TGTGCCAGCAGAGACAGGAGGAACTATGGCTACACCTTC. It specifies CASRDRRNYGYTF.

The sample holds a few counts of this clonotype. J is TRBJ2-7 and V is TRBV7-2; 9 bases fit TRBD2. The CDR3 has 14 amino acids. The germline CDR1 and CDR2 sequences are SGHTA and FQGNSA. With V trimmed by 2 bases and J by 7 bases, 6 bases remained unmatched. The CDR3 protein is CASSLPMAGGEQYF. The CDR3 coding sequence is TGTGCCAGCAGCTTACCCATGGCGGGAGGGGAGCAGTACTTC.